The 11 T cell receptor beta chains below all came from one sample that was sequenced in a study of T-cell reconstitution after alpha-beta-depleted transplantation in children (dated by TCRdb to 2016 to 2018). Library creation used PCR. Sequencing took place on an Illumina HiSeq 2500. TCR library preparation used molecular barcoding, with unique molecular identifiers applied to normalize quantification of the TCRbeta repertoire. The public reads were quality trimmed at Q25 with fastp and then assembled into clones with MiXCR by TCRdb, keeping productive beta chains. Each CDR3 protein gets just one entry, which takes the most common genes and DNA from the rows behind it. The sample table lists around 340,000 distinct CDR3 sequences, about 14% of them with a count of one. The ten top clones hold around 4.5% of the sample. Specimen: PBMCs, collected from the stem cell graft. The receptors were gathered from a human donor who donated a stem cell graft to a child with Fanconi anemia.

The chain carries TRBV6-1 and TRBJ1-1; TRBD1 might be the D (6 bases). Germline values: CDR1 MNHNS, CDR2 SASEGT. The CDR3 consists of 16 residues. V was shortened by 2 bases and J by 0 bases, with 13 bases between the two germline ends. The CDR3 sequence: CASSEPQGRMNTEAFF. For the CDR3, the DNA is TGTGCCAGCAGTGAACCACAGGGACGTATGAACACTGAAGCTTTCTTT.

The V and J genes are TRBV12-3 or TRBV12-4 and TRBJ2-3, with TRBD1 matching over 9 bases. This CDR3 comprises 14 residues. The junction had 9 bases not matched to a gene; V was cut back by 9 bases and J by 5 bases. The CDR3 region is CARSTGGGEDTQYF. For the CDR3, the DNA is TGTGCCAGAAGTACAGGGGGCGGGGAAGATACGCAGTATTTT.

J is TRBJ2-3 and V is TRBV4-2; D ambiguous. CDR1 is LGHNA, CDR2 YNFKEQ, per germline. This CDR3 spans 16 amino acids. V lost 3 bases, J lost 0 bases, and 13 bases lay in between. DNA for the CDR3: TGTGCCAGCAGCCAGCTCTCGGCAGATAGCACAGATACGCAGTATTTT. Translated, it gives CASSQLSADSTDTQYF.

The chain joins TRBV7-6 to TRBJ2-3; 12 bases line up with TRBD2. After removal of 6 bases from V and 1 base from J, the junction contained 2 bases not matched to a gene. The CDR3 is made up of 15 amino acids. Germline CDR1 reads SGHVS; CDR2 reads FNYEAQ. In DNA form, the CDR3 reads TGTGCCAGCAGGCGACTAGCGGGGGGCACAGATACGCAGTATTTT. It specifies CASRRLAGGTDTQYF.

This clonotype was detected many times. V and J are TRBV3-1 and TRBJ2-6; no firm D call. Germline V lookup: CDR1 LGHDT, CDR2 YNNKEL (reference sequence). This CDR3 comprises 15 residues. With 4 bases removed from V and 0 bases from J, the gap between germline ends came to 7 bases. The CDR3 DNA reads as TGTGCCAGCAGCCTACAGAGCTCTGGGGCCAACGTCCTGACTTTC. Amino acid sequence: CASSLQSSGANVLTF.

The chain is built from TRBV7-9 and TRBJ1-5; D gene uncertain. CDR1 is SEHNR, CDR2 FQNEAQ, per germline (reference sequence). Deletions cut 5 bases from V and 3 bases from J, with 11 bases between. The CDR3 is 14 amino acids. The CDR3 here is CASSDQRDNQPQHF. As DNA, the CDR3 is TGTGCCAGCAGCGACCAGAGGGACAATCAGCCCCAGCATTTT. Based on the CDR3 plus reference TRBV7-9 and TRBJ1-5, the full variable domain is DTGVSQNPRHKITKRGQNVTFRCDPISEHNRLYWYRQTLGQGPEFLTYFQNEAQLEKSRLLSDRFSAERPKGSFSTLEIQRTEQGDSAMYLCASSDQRDNQPQHFGDGTRLSIL.

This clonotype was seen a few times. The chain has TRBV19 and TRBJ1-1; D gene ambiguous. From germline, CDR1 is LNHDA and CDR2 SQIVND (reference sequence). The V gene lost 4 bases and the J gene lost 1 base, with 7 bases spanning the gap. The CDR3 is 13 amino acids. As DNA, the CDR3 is TGTGCCAGTAGTACTGATCAGAACACTGAAGCTTTCTTT. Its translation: CASSTDQNTEAFF.

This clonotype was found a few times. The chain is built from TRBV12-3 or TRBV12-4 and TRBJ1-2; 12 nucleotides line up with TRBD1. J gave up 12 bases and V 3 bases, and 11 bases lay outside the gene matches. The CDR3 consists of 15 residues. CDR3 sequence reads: CASSLTGTGGVQNTF. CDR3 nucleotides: TGTGCCAGCAGTTTGACCGGGACAGGGGGCGTTCAAAACACCTTC.

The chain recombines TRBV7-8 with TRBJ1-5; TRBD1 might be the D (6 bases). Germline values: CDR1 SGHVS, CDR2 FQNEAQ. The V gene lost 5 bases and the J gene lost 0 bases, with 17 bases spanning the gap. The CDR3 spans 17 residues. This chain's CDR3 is CASSAGLNRASNQPQHF. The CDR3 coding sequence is TGTGCCAGCAGCGCCGGGCTTAACAGGGCTAGCAATCAGCCCCAGCATTTT.

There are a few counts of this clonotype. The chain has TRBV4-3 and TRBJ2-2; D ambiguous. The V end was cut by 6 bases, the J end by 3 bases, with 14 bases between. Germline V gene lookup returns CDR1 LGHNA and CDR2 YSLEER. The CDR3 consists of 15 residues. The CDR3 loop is CASSQYGADTGELFF. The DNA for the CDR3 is TGCGCCAGCAGTCAATATGGAGCAGACACCGGGGAGCTGTTTTTT.

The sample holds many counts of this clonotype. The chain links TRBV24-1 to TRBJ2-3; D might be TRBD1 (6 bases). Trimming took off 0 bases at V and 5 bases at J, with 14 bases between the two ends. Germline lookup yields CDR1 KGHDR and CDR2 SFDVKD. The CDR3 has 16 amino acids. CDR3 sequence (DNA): TGTGCCACCAGTGATTTGCAAGCGGACAGTATAGATACGCAGTATTTT. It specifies CATSDLQADSIDTQYF.